These 17 T cell receptor beta chains were sequenced from one sample in a study of T-cell reconstitution after alpha-beta-depleted transplantation in children. Unique molecular identifiers were built into the TCRbeta library. TCRdb passed the PCR reads through MiXCR, listing each CDR3 protein once. The sample carries over 550,000 distinct CDR3 sequences, over 9.5% recorded once. This material consisted of PBMCs from the stem cell graft donor, taken from the stem cell graft. These receptors were taken from a human donor who donated a stem cell graft to a child with acute myeloid leukemia.

This clonotype was counted between two and nine times. The chain carries TRBV9 and TRBJ2-5, with a weak D call TRBD2 (6 bases). V lost 4 bases to trimming and J lost 2 bases, with 18 bases between them. Per germline, CDR1 SGDLS and CDR2 YYNGEE. This CDR3 contains 16 residues. CDR3 sequence: CASSPGTSTGQETQYF. CDR3 nucleotide sequence: TGTGCCAGCAGCCCTGGGACTTCCACGGGGCAAGAGACCCAGTACTTC.

This clonotype was recorded at least ten times. V is TRBV7-9 and J is TRBJ2-1; D call uncertain. The length of the CDR3 is 15 residues. Germline CDR1 and CDR2: SEHNR and FQNEAQ (reference sequence). V was trimmed by 5 bases and J by 0 bases, leaving 11 bases between them. As DNA, the CDR3 is TGTGCCAGCAGCCCCTGGGCTAGCTCCTACAATGAGCAGTTCTTC. Protein sequence: CASSPWASSYNEQFF.

On this clonotype: The CDR3 ends on some other residue instead of the conserved phenylalanine or tryptophan, so this is likely a read error. This rearrangement joins TRBV2 to TRBJ2-7; 10 nucleotides agree with TRBD1. J gave up 7 bases and V 10 bases, and 10 bases lay outside the gene matches. The CDR3 is 13 residues long. Germline assignment: CDR1 SNHLY and CDR2 FYNNEI. The CDR3, as DNA: TGTGCCACTCTCCGGGACAGGGGTCGGGAGCAGTACTTG. It is translated as CATLRDRGREQYL.

The V and J genes are TRBV7-9 and TRBJ2-7; D may be TRBD2 (5 bases). Germline assignment: CDR1 SEHNR and CDR2 FQNEAQ (reference sequence). Trimming removed 5 bases at V and 2 bases at J, with 19 bases between. This CDR3 is built from 16 residues. The CDR3 region is CASSQTIGQFAYEQYF. CDR3 DNA sequence: TGTGCCAGCAGCCAGACTATTGGGCAATTCGCCTACGAGCAGTACTTC.

The genes are TRBV9 and TRBJ2-2; TRBD1 matches at 7 bases. The V and J ends lost 3 bases and 5 bases, in that order; junction bases with no gene match: 10. Germline V gene sequence: CDR1 SGDLS, CDR2 YYNGEE. The CDR3 covers 16 residues. The CDR3 DNA follows: TGTGCCAGCAGCGCCAGACAGGGTGGTTTGACCGGGGAGCTGTTTTTT. Its translation: CASSARQGGLTGELFF.

This clonotype was found a few times. The genes are TRBV19 and TRBJ1-2; D is uncertain. The CDR3 sequence is 13 residues long. In germline, CDR1 is LNHDA, CDR2 SQIVND (reference sequence). The V gene lost 3 bases and the J gene lost 2 bases, with 7 bases spanning the gap. The CDR3 reads CASSIDGNYGYTF. In DNA, the CDR3 is TGTGCCAGTAGTATTGACGGGAACTATGGCTACACCTTC. Full variable domain (remainder filled in from reference TRBV19 and TRBJ1-2): DGGITQSPKYLFRKEGQNVTLSCEQNLNHDAMYWYRQDPGQGLRLIYYSQIVNDFQKGDIAEGYSVSREKKESFPLTVTSAQKNPTAFYLCASSIDGNYGYTFGSGTRLTVV.

The chain combines TRBV7-9 with TRBJ2-7, with D possibly being TRBD1 (5 bases). The CDR3 extends over 16 amino acids. The germline V and J ends were trimmed by 7 bases and 0 bases, with 19 bases remaining between them. Germline V CDR1 and CDR2: SEHNR, FQNEAQ (reference sequence). The CDR3 reads CASTSPTAPSSYEQYF. Here the CDR3 DNA reads TGTGCCAGCACCTCCCCGACAGCTCCAAGCTCCTACGAGCAGTACTTC.

This clonotype was counted a few times. Written as DNA, the CDR3 is TGTGCCAGCAAATCACTACGAGAGCAGTACTTC. Translating gives CASKSLREQYF. This sequence joins TRBV6-5 and TRBJ2-7; D unresolved. In germline, CDR1 is MNHEY, CDR2 SVGAGI. Trimming took 7 bases from V and 7 from J, leaving 11 bases between them. The CDR3 totals 11 residues.

This clonotype appeared many times. The chain couples TRBV7-2 to TRBJ2-7; D is undetermined. There are 11 residues in the CDR3. CDR1 SGHTA and CDR2 FQGNSA come from the germline V gene. The germline V and J ends were trimmed by 1 base and 11 bases, with 9 bases remaining between them. The CDR3, as DNA: TGTGCCAGCAGCTTAGGACTGTCGGAGTACTTC. It translates to CASSLGLSEYF.

The chain joins TRBV20-1 to TRBJ2-1, with D unclear. The CDR3 length is 15 residues. Germline-derived CDR1 and CDR2 are DFQATT and SNEGSKA (reference sequence). Trimming left V 7 bases short and J 1 base short, with 17 bases between. The CDR3 DNA follows: TGCAGTGGGCCCGGGTCTCACTATTCCTACAATGAGCAGTTCTTC. This sequence encodes CSGPGSHYSYNEQFF.

This clonotype was seen ten or more times. This chain joins TRBV7-2 and TRBJ2-7; 11 bases map to TRBD2. V gave up 5 bases and J gave up 2 bases; unmatched junction bases: 2. The CDR3 contains 14 residues. From germline, CDR1 is SGHTA and CDR2 FQGNSA. The CDR3 DNA sequence: TGTGCCAGCAGCCGTAGCGGGGGGGCCTACGAGCAGTACTTC. Translated: CASSRSGGAYEQYF. The full variable domain, in which reference TRBV7-2 and TRBJ2-7 provide the parts outside the CDR3, is GAGVSQSPSNKVTEKGKDVELRCDPISGHTALYWYRQSLGQGLEFLIYFQGNSAPDKSGLPSDRFSAERTGGSVSTLTIQRTQQEDSAVYLCASSRSGGAYEQYFGPGTRLTVT.

This clonotype was counted at least ten times. The V and J genes are TRBV20-1 and TRBJ2-4, with 10 bases fitting TRBD1. Per the germline V gene, CDR1 is DFQATT and CDR2 is SNEGSKA (reference sequence). Germline trimming cut 6 bases from V and 8 bases from J; bases unmatched to any gene: 7. The CDR3 runs to 13 residues. For the CDR3, the DNA is TGCAGTGCAAAGGGACAGGGGTTTGACATTCAGTACTTC. Its translation is CSAKGQGFDIQYF.

This clonotype has just a few counts. J is TRBJ2-5 and V is TRBV20-1, with a weak D call TRBD2 (5 bases). The length of the CDR3 is 15 residues. Trimming left V 0 bases short and J 2 bases short, with 13 bases between. In germline, CDR1 is DFQATT, CDR2 SNEGSKA (reference sequence). This chain's CDR3 is CSARDTRVGQETQYF. The CDR3 DNA sequence: TGCAGTGCTAGAGATACGCGGGTTGGGCAAGAGACCCAGTACTTC.

V usage is TRBV18 and J usage is TRBJ1-1; the D is unclear. The CDR3 is made up of 15 amino acids. Trimming shortened V by 1 base and J by 4 bases, and 13 bases separated the two germline ends. CDR1 and CDR2 (germline): KGHSH, LQKENI. Here the CDR3 reads CASSPLVARGTEAFF. CDR3 nucleotide sequence: TGTGCCAGCTCACCACTAGTGGCGAGAGGCACTGAAGCTTTCTTT.

The chain uses TRBV7-2 and TRBJ2-5; no clear D. The CDR3 consists of 15 residues. V lost 0 bases, J lost 2 bases, and 10 bases lay in between. Looked up from germline, CDR1 is SGHTA and CDR2 is FQGNSA. The CDR3 loop is CASSLADGPQETQYF. For the CDR3, the DNA is TGTGCCAGCAGCTTAGCTGACGGACCACAAGAGACCCAGTACTTC.

The chain has TRBV20-1 and TRBJ1-3, with TRBD1 matching over 7 bases. This CDR3 is 14 amino acids long. Germline CDR1 is DFQATT and CDR2 is SNEGSKA (reference sequence). V lost 6 bases and J lost 0; bases outside the gene matches: 5. The CDR3 DNA reads as TGCAGTGCCAGGGGGGGGCTCTCTGGAAACACCATATATTTT. It specifies CSARGGLSGNTIYF.

In its sample, this clonotype was seen a few times. J is TRBJ2-1 and V is TRBV20-1, with D hard to call. Germline V gene lookup returns CDR1 DFQATT and CDR2 SNEGSKA (reference sequence). V lost 0 bases and J 6 bases, leaving 12 bases between the germline ends. The CDR3 has 14 amino acids. The CDR3 coding sequence is TGCAGTGCTAGAGATTTGACCCCGACCAATGAGCAGTTCTTC. Protein: CSARDLTPTNEQFF.